This T cell receptor (beta chain) stems from a study of blood T cell repertoires in COVID-19. Study-level background: In each case, the material was cDNA or gDNA derived from T cells, B-cell-depleted T cells, or PBMCs.

Original methodology: Counts of nucleated cells, estimated from reference gene primer amplification, were obtained. Sequencing was performed with immunoSEQ multiplex PCR; in TCRdb, only in-frame clones are kept and a portion is missing. V, J and clone size are those of that table, while D and trimming were read from the DNA. The sample contains 320,000 or so clones, over 70% of which appear only once. In assigning cohorts, the study relied on participant-reported clinical history. Cohort 3 recovery required two negative PCRs, clearance, or symptom resolution. J gave up 9 bases and V 8 bases, and 3 bases lay outside the gene matches. Germline CDR1 MDHEN, CDR2 SYDVKM. There are 12 residues in the CDR3.

V and J are TRBV28 and TRBJ1-4, with 10 bases identical to TRBD1. The TCR comes from a man in his thirties or forties who had recovered from COVID-19. Material: PBMCs or T cells enriched from blood (not recorded which). CDR3 in amino acids: CASGQGDKKLFF. In nucleotides, the CDR3 is TGTGCCAGCGGACAGGGGGATAAAAAACTGTTTTTT.